The 2 T cell receptor beta chains below come from one sample, sequenced in a study of blood T cell repertoires in COVID-19. The protocol was immunoSEQ multiplex PCR, while the TCRdb copy is restricted to in-frame clones and leaves out a portion. The table has 75,000 to 100,000 clones, over 65% seen once. Sequenced sample: peripheral blood. The receptors were gathered from a human donor in a cohort sampled during active COVID-19.

The CDR3 DNA is TGTGCCAGCACCCCCCCAGGAGGAGCCCCATCCTACAATGAGCAGTTCTTC. Encoded protein: CASTPPGGAPSYNEQFF. The J gene is TRBJ2-1, the V gene TRBV6-2 or TRBV6-3; D perhaps matches TRBD2 (5 bases). V lost 7 bases and J lost 1, with 20 bases in between. CDR1 MNHEY and CDR2 SVGEGT come from the germline V gene. CDR3 size: 17 residues.

The DNA of the CDR3 is TGTGCCAGCAGCCAAAGAATAGCGAAAGAGACCCAGTACTTC. Encoded protein: CASSQRIAKETQYF. The chain uses TRBV3-1 (or the pseudogene TRBV3-2) and TRBJ2-5, with D maybe TRBD2 (5 bases). The V and J ends lost 2 bases and 3 bases respectively, with 10 bases between them. The CDR3 has 14 amino acids. In germline, CDR1 is LGHDT, CDR2 YNNKEL (reference sequence).